Listed here are 31 T cell receptor beta chains from one sample, sequenced in a study of blood T cell repertoires in COVID-19. Profiling relied on immunoSEQ multiplex PCR, and the TCRdb table lists in-frame clones only, not all of them. This table has around 60,000 clones, about four fifths appearing once. Sequencing input: peripheral blood. The source of these receptors is a young man with COVID-19, enrolled during active disease.

The chain links TRBV29-1 to TRBJ2-6, with no clear D. Germline-derived CDR1 and CDR2 are SQVTM and ANQGSEA. V was cut by 4 bases and J by 2 bases, with 6 bases left in between. This CDR3 has 13 amino acids. CDR3 in amino acids: CSVVAAGANVLTF. DNA for the CDR3: TGCAGCGTTGTGGCTGCTGGGGCCAACGTCCTGACTTTC.

This clone was found a few times. The V gene is TRBV27, the J gene TRBJ2-2, with 12 bases matching TRBD1. The CDR3 loop spans 17 amino acids. CDR1 and CDR2 (germline): MNHEY, SMNVEV (reference sequence). The J segment lost 5 bases and the V segment lost 1 base, leaving 5 bases of the junction unmatched. The CDR3 is CASSLYGTGGVTGELFF. The CDR3 nucleotides read TGTGCCAGCAGTTTATATGGGACAGGGGGCGTTACCGGGGAGCTGTTTTTT.

The V gene is TRBV7-3, the J gene TRBJ2-2, with D unclear. Germline CDR1 reads SGHTA; CDR2 reads FQGTGA. V lost 4 bases to trimming and J lost 7 bases, with 19 bases between them. This CDR3 spans 16 amino acids. The CDR3 loop is CASSSGVGALGGELFF. The DNA of the CDR3 is TGTGCCAGCAGCTCCGGCGTCGGAGCTTTGGGCGGGGAGCTGTTTTTT. The full variable domain, completed using reference TRBV7-3 and TRBJ2-2, is GAGVSQTPSNKVTEKGKYVELRCDPISGHTALYWYRQSLGQGPEFLIYFQGTGAADDSGLPNDRFFAVRPEGSVSTLKIQRTERGDSAVYLCASSSGVGALGGELFFGEGSRLTVL.

The genes are TRBV5-1 and TRBJ2-1, with 9 bases fitting TRBD2. The CDR3 extends over 16 amino acids. V lost 1 base, J lost 5 bases, and 7 bases stayed unmatched. CDR1 is SGHRS, CDR2 YFSETQ, per germline. The chain's CDR3 is CASSLRASGENNEQFF. Here the CDR3 DNA reads TGCGCCAGCAGCTTGCGGGCTAGCGGGGAGAACAATGAGCAGTTCTTC.

The V call is TRBV3-1 (or the pseudogene TRBV3-2), the J call TRBJ2-5; D might be TRBD1 (6 bases). Germline V gene sequence: CDR1 LGHDT, CDR2 YNNKEL (reference sequence). The CDR3 spans 13 residues. Trimming removed 5 bases at V and 4 bases at J, with 11 bases between. This CDR3 reads CASSITGPETQYF. The DNA for the CDR3 is TGTGCCAGCAGCATAACAGGGCCAGAGACCCAGTACTTC.

The genes are TRBV19 and TRBJ1-2; D is uncertain. This CDR3 comprises 16 residues. V was pared by 6 bases and J by 2 bases, with 19 bases between. CDR1 and CDR2 (germline): LNHDA, SQIVND (reference sequence). The CDR3 region is CASRTPDGVGNYGYTF. CDR3 nucleotide sequence: TGTGCCAGTAGGACCCCGGACGGGGTAGGGAACTATGGCTACACCTTC.

This clone was found a few times. This chain uses TRBV19 with TRBJ1-2; TRBD1 aligns across 8 bases. This CDR3 contains 13 residues. J was trimmed by 6 bases and V by 3 bases; bases with no gene match: 3. From germline, CDR1 is LNHDA and CDR2 SQIVND (reference sequence). CDR3 protein: CASSIGDRNGYTF. The CDR3 region has the DNA TGTGCCAGTAGTATTGGGGACAGGAATGGCTACACCTTC.

The gene calls are TRBV7-9 and TRBJ1-2, with D tentatively TRBD1 (6 bases). With 4 bases removed from V and 3 bases from J, the gap between germline ends came to 18 bases. Germline loops: CDR1 SEHNR, CDR2 FQNEAQ (reference sequence). The CDR3 runs to 16 residues. CDR3 amino acids: CASSSRQANYYYGYTF. CDR3 bases: TGTGCCAGCAGCTCCCGACAGGCTAATTACTACTATGGCTACACCTTC. The full variable domain, its missing parts supplied by reference TRBV7-9 and TRBJ1-2, is DTGVSQNPRHKITKRGQNVTFRCDPISEHNRLYWYRQTLGQGPEFLTYFQNEAQLEKSRLLSDRFSAERPKGSFSTLEIQRTEQGDSAMYLCASSSRQANYYYGYTFGSGTRLTVV.

The V and J genes are TRBV7-9 and TRBJ1-6, with D unclear. This CDR3 contains 15 residues. Germline V gives CDR1 SEHNR, CDR2 FQNEAQ (reference sequence). The V gene lost 4 bases and the J gene lost 7 bases, with 14 bases spanning the gap. CDR3 sequence: CASSSNSGPNSPLHF. CDR3 DNA: TGTGCCAGCAGCTCCAACAGTGGGCCCAATTCACCCCTCCACTTT.

The chain carries TRBV9 and TRBJ2-1; possibly TRBD2 for D (6 bases). V shed 0 bases and J shed 6 bases, with 7 bases lying between them. The CDR3 contains 13 residues. The germline V gene has CDR1 SGDLS and CDR2 YYNGEE. The CDR3 sequence is CASSVDGSNEQFF. In nucleotides, the CDR3 is TGTGCCAGCAGCGTAGACGGGAGCAATGAGCAGTTCTTC. The full variable domain, its missing parts supplied by reference TRBV9 and TRBJ2-1, is DSGVTQTPKHLITATGQRVTLRCSPRSGDLSVYWYQQSLDQGLQFLIQYYNGEERAKGNILERFSAQQFPDLHSELNLSSLELGDSALYFCASSVDGSNEQFFGPGTRLTVL.

Here the CDR3 reads CASSQTGTGIVGYTF. CDR3 DNA sequence: TGTGCCAGCAGCCAGACCGGGACAGGGATTGTAGGCTACACCTTC. The chain carries TRBV4-2 and TRBJ1-2, with 9 nucleotides matching TRBD1. The length of the CDR3 is 15 residues. Germline V gene data show CDR1 as LGHNA and CDR2 as YNFKEQ. J gave up 8 bases and V 3 bases, and 10 bases lay outside the gene matches.

The chain has TRBV2 and TRBJ1-3, with D uncertain. The CDR3 has 14 amino acids. Germline V gene sequence: CDR1 SNHLY, CDR2 FYNNEI. The V gene lost 8 bases and the J gene lost 0 bases, with 11 bases spanning the gap. CDR3 amino acids: CASLPGFSGNTIYF. DNA of the CDR3: TGTGCCAGCTTACCGGGATTCTCTGGAAACACCATATATTTT.

This clone has just a few counts. V is TRBV4-1 and J is TRBJ1-2, with D unresolved. The CDR3 covers 14 residues. V lost 4 bases and J lost 2, with 11 bases in between. Germline V gene lookup returns CDR1 MGHRA and CDR2 YSYEKL. CDR3 in amino acids: CASSLQLLNYGYTF. The CDR3 coding sequence is TGCGCCAGCAGCCTACAGTTACTGAACTATGGCTACACCTTC.

The chain recombines TRBV29-1 with TRBJ2-7; tentatively, D is TRBD2 (6 bases). CDR1 and CDR2 from the germline V gene are SQVTM and ANQGSEA. CDR3 length equals 14 residues. Trimming pared 4 bases from V and 0 bases from J, leaving 13 bases between. Here the CDR3 reads CSVVAGSLSYEQYF. DNA for the CDR3: TGCAGCGTTGTGGCGGGGTCACTCTCCTACGAGCAGTACTTC.

V is TRBV6-1 and J is TRBJ2-5, with a tentative D call TRBD1 (6 bases). V was cut by 2 bases and J by 5 bases, with 12 bases left in between. CDR3 length: 14 amino acids. Per the germline V gene, CDR1 is MNHNS and CDR2 is SASEGT. In DNA form, the CDR3 reads TGTGCCAGCAGTGAATCCGGGACAACCGAGACCCAGTACTTC. Its protein is CASSESGTTETQYF.

V usage is TRBV18 and J usage is TRBJ2-7; 10 nucleotides align to TRBD1. CDR1 and CDR2 from the germline V gene are KGHSH and LQKENI. V shed 4 bases and J 3 bases; nucleotides not matched to a gene: 6. This CDR3 is 15 amino acids long. The CDR3 DNA reads as TGTGCCAGCTCACTTCCGGGACAGGGGATCTACGAGCAGTACTTC. It is translated as CASSLPGQGIYEQYF.

J is TRBJ1-2 and V is TRBV6-1; D is uncertain. This CDR3 is built from 16 residues. Looked up from germline, CDR1 is MNHNS and CDR2 is SASEGT. V lost 0 bases and J 0 bases, leaving 11 bases between the germline ends. In nucleotides, the CDR3 is TGTGCCAGCAGTGAAGCGGCTACCGCGGCTAACTATGGCTACACCTTC. This translates into CASSEAATAANYGYTF.

The chain uses TRBV4-1 and TRBJ2-3; 11 bases align to TRBD2. CDR1 is MGHRA, CDR2 YSYEKL, per germline. The J segment lost 2 bases and the V segment lost 1 base, leaving 11 bases of the junction unmatched. The CDR3 is 19 amino acids. The CDR3 DNA follows: TGCGCCAGCAGCCAAGTAGGGGCGGGGACTAGCGGTTTCACAGATACGCAGTATTTT. The encoded protein is CASSQVGAGTSGFTDTQYF.

This chain joins TRBV19 and TRBJ2-1, with 10 bases matching TRBD2. This CDR3 comprises 15 residues. Germline V gene lookup returns CDR1 LNHDA and CDR2 SQIVND (reference sequence). Trimming removed 2 bases from V and 7 bases from J; junction bases left unmatched: 5. The CDR3 coding sequence is TGTGCCAGTAGTATATTAGCGGGAGGAAAGAATGAGCAGTTCTTC. Translation gives CASSILAGGKNEQFF.

The CDR3 coding sequence is TGTGCCAGCAGTTATGAGGGTGGAGGCACCTTC. Translation gives CASSYEGGGTF. J is TRBJ1-2 and V is TRBV6-2 or TRBV6-3; D call uncertain. V was clipped by 3 bases and J by 13 bases, with 12 bases between them. This CDR3 contains 11 residues. CDR1 is MNHEY and CDR2 is SVGEGT in the germline V gene.

The chain employs TRBV11-3 and TRBJ1-2, with TRBD1 as a possible D gene (5 bases). The V gene lost 4 bases and the J gene lost 6 bases, with 18 bases spanning the gap. The germline CDR1 and CDR2 sequences are SGHNT and YENEEA. The CDR3 loop spans 15 amino acids. The CDR3, as DNA: TGTGCCAGCAGCTCTAGGAACCAGGGCTTCCATGGCTACACCTTC. Translated, it gives CASSSRNQGFHGYTF.

The chain recombines TRBV6-2 or TRBV6-3 with TRBJ2-1, with TRBD2 matching 16 bases. The V gene's germline CDR1 is MNHEY and CDR2 SVGEGT. CDR3 length equals 19 residues. V gave up 5 bases and J gave up 7 bases; unmatched junction bases: 14. CDR3 region: CASSLGPGTSGRASNEQFF. The DNA for the CDR3 is TGTGCCAGCAGTCTTGGGCCCGGGACTAGCGGGAGGGCCAGTAATGAGCAGTTCTTC.

V is TRBV5-5 and J is TRBJ2-1, with D tentatively TRBD2 (5 bases). CDR1 is SGHKS, CDR2 YYEKEE, per germline (reference sequence). Trimming pared 2 bases from V and 2 bases from J, leaving 20 bases between. CDR3 length: 18 residues. The CDR3 region has the DNA TGTGCCAGCAGCTTCGAAGGGCGGGCCCCGAGGGCCTACAATGAGCAGTTCTTC. This translates into CASSFEGRAPRAYNEQFF.

The V and J genes are TRBV5-4 and TRBJ1-2, with 7 bases matching TRBD1. This CDR3 is 13 amino acids long. Germline V CDR1 and CDR2: SGHNT, YYREEE (reference sequence). V dropped 1 base and J dropped 4; count of bases not matched to a gene: 1. Here the CDR3 DNA reads TGTGCCAGCAGCTTGTCAGGGGGCTATGGCTACACCTTC. Amino acids: CASSLSGGYGYTF. Using reference TRBV5-4 and TRBJ1-2 for the parts outside the CDR3, the full variable domain is ETGVTQSPTHLIKTRGQQVTLRCSSQSGHNTVSWYQQALGQGPQFIFQYYREEENGRGNFPPRFSGLQFPNYSSELNVNALELDDSALYLCASSLSGGYGYTFGSGTRLTVV.

The sample holds one count of this clone. V usage is TRBV2 and J usage is TRBJ2-3; the match to TRBD1 covers 9 bases. Per the germline V gene, CDR1 is SNHLY and CDR2 is FYNNEI. This CDR3 spans 16 amino acids. Trimming at V came to 7 bases and at J to 2 bases, leaving 10 bases not matched to a gene. The CDR3 is CASTSDRGDITDTQYF. The CDR3 DNA follows: TGTGCCAGCACCTCGGACAGGGGAGATATCACAGATACGCAGTATTTT.

This clone has only one observation. The rearrangement links TRBV6-5 to TRBJ2-3; tentatively, D is TRBD1 (5 bases). The CDR3 covers 14 residues. V was pared by 0 bases and J by 3 bases, with 7 bases between. CDR1 and CDR2 from the germline V gene are MNHEY and SVGAGI. CDR3 sequence reads: CASSYSRETDTQYF. The DNA of the CDR3 is TGTGCCAGCAGTTACTCCAGGGAAACAGATACGCAGTATTTT.

The genes are TRBV11-3 and TRBJ2-5, with 7 bases matching TRBD1. CDR3 length: 14 amino acids. The V and J ends lost 1 base and 1 base, in that order; junction bases with no gene match: 0. Germline CDR1 reads SGHNT; CDR2 reads YENEEA. CDR3 sequence reads: CASSLGDSQETQYF. Written as DNA, the CDR3 is TGTGCCAGCAGCTTAGGGGACAGCCAAGAGACCCAGTACTTC.

The chain employs TRBV25-1 and TRBJ2-3; 13 positions match TRBD2. The CDR3 is 17 residues long. Trimming at V came to 7 bases and at J to 7 bases, leaving 14 bases not matched to a gene. Germline V gene lookup returns CDR1 MGHDK and CDR2 SYGVNS. The CDR3 sequence is CASTDSLAGGPWNTQYF. The CDR3 DNA is TGTGCCAGCACGGACTCACTAGCGGGGGGGCCCTGGAATACGCAGTATTTT. The full variable domain, in which reference TRBV25-1 and TRBJ2-3 provide the parts outside the CDR3, is EADIYQTPRYLVIGTGKKITLECSQTMGHDKMYWYQQDPGMELHLIHYSYGVNSTEKGDLSSESTVSRIRTEHFPLTLESARPSHTSQYLCASTDSLAGGPWNTQYFGPGTRLTVL.

J is TRBJ2-2 and V is TRBV7-2, with 7 nucleotides matching TRBD1. The CDR3 spans 16 residues. Germline V gives CDR1 SGHTA, CDR2 FQGNSA. The V gene end was trimmed by 5 bases and the J gene end by 1 base; junction bases not matched to a gene: 7. CDR3 DNA sequence: TGTGCCAGCAGCGAACAGGGGACGATGAACACCGGGGAGCTGTTTTTT. This encodes CASSEQGTMNTGELFF.

This chain connects TRBV2 to TRBJ2-1; 8 bases map to TRBD2. Trimming at V came to 7 bases and at J to 9 bases, leaving 14 bases not matched to a gene. The length of the CDR3 is 15 residues. Germline lookup yields CDR1 SNHLY and CDR2 FYNNEI. CDR3 in DNA: TGTGCCAGCACCCCTAGGAGCGGGGGTAGAGTTGAGCAGTTCTTC. Its translation: CASTPRSGGRVEQFF.

This sequence joins TRBV7-8 and TRBJ2-5, with 11 positions matching TRBD2. The ends lost 3 bases at V and 4 bases at J; junction bases unmatched: 4. The CDR3 consists of 15 residues. Germline-derived CDR1 and CDR2 are SGHVS and FQNEAQ. In DNA, the CDR3 is TGTGCCAGCAGCTTTAGCGGGAGGGTGGGAGAGACCCAGTACTTC. Its translation: CASSFSGRVGETQYF. The variable domain in full, with the rest retrieved from reference TRBV7-8 and TRBJ2-5, is GAGVSQSPRYKVAKRGQDVALRCDPISGHVSLFWYQQALGQGPEFLTYFQNEAQLDKSGLPSDRFFAERPEGSVSTLKIQRTQQEDSAVYLCASSFSGRVGETQYFGPGTRLLVL.